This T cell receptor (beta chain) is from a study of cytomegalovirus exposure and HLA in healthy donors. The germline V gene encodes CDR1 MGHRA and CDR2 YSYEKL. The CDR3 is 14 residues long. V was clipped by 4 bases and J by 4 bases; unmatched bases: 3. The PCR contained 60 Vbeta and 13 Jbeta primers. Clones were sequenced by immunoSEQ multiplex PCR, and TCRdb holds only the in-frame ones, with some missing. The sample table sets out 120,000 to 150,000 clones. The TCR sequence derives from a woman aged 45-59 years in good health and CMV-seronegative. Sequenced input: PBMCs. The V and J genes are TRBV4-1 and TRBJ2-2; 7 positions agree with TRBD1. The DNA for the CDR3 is TGCGCCAGCAGCCGAGCAGGGGGCACCGGGGAGCTGTTTTTT. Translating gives CASSRAGGTGELFF.